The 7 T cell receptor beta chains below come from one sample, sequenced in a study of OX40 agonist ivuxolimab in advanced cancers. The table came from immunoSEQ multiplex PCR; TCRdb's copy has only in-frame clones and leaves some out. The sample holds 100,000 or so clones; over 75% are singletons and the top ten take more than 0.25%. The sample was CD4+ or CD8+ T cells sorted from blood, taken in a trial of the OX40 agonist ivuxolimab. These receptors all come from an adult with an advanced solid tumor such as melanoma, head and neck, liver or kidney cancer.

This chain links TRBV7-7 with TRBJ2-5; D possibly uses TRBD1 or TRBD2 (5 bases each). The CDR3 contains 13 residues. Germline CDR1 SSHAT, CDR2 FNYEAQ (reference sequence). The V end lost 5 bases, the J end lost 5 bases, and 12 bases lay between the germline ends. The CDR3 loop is CASSPTGRETQYF. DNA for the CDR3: TGTGCCAGCAGCCCCACGGGGCGGGAGACCCAGTACTTC.

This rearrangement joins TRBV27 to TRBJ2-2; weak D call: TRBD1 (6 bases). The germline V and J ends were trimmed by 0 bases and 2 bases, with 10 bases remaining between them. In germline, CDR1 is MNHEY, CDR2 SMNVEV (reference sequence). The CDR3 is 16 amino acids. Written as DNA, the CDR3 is TGTGCCAGCAGTTTATCTGGGACACTTAACACCGGGGAGCTGTTTTTT. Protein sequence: CASSLSGTLNTGELFF.

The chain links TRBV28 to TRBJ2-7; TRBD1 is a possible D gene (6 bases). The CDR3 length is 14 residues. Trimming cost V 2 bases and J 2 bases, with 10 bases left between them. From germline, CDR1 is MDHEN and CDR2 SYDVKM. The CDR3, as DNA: TGTGCCAGCAGTTTAGGGACAACCGCCTACGAGCAGTACTTC. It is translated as CASSLGTTAYEQYF. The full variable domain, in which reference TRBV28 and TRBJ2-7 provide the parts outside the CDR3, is DVKVTQSSRYLVKRTGEKVFLECVQDMDHENMFWYRQDPGLGLRLIYFSYDVKMKEKGDIPEGYSVSREKKERFSLILESASTNQTSMYLCASSLGTTAYEQYFGPGTRLTVT.

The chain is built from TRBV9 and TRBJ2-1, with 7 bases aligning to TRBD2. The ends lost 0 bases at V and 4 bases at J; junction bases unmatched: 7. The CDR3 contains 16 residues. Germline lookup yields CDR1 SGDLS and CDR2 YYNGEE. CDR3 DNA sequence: TGTGCCAGCAGCGTAGTGGGTGCGGGACTATACAATGAGCAGTTCTTC. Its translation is CASSVVGAGLYNEQFF.

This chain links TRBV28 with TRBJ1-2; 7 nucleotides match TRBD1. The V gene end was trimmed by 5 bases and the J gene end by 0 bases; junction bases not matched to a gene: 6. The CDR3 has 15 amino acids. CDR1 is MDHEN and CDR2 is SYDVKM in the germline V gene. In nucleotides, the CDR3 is TGTGCCAGCAGTCCACCGGACAGGACTAACTATGGCTACACCTTC. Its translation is CASSPPDRTNYGYTF.

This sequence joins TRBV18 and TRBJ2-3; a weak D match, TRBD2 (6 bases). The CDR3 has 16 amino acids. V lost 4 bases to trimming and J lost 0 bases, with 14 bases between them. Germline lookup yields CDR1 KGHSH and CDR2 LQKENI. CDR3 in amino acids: CASSRWSGSSTDTQYF. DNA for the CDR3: TGTGCCAGCTCACGTTGGAGCGGGTCTAGCACAGATACGCAGTATTTT.

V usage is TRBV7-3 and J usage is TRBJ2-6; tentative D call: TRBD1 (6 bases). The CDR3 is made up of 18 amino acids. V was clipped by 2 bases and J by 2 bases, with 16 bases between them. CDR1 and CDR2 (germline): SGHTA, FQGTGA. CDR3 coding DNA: TGTGCCAGCAGCTTAGCCGCTACAGGGACCGCTGGGGCCAACGTCCTGACTTTC. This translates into CASSLAATGTAGANVLTF. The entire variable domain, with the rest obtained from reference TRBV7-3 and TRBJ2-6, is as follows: GAGVSQTPSNKVTEKGKYVELRCDPISGHTALYWYRQSLGQGPEFLIYFQGTGAADDSGLPNDRFFAVRPEGSVSTLKIQRTERGDSAVYLCASSLAATGTAGANVLTFGAGSRLTVL.